This T cell receptor (beta chain) originates from a study of T cells in Graves' hyperthyroidism and ophthalmopathy. This clonotype showed up just a few times. TCR beta CDR3 region amplification was performed from RNA transcripts. A first-round RT-PCR of the TCR CDR3 used the HTBI primer set. TCRdb independently ran MiXCR on the multiplex PCR reads; one entry per CDR3 protein. The sample lists about 600,000 distinct CDR3 sequences; approximately 15% were seen once. PBMCs were sourced from approximately 9.3 ml fresh peripheral blood. The material sequenced was blood. This receptor was identified in a woman aged 40 to 49 with Graves' ophthalmopathy.

The CDR3 coding sequence is TGTGCCAGCAGTAACCCGGGCCCCTTGGGCACTGAAGCTTTCTTT. This translates into CASSNPGPLGTEAFF. The gene calls are TRBV2 and TRBJ1-1; D is ambiguous. Deletions cut 5 bases from V and 4 bases from J, with 17 bases between. The CDR3 length is 15 residues. Per the germline V gene, CDR1 is SNHLY and CDR2 is FYNNEI. The full variable domain, rest sourced from reference TRBV2 and TRBJ1-1, is EPEVTQTPSHQVTQMGQEVILRCVPISNHLYFYWYRQILGQKVEFLVSFYNNEISEKSEIFDDQFSVERPDGSNFTLKIRSTKLEDSAMYFCASSNPGPLGTEAFFGQGTRLTVV.